Detailed here is one TCR beta chain. This entry belongs to a study of T cell changes during pregnancy in multiple sclerosis. V shed 4 bases and J shed 4 bases, with 7 bases lying between them. The CDR3 is 12 amino acids. CDR1 is SGHAT and CDR2 is FQNNGV in the germline V gene. Profiling relied on immunoSEQ multiplex PCR, and the TCRdb table lists in-frame clones only, not all of them. The table lists tens of thousands of clones, more than 85% of them singletons. The V gene is TRBV11-2, the J gene TRBJ1-1; tentative D call: TRBD1 (5 bases). The clonotype originates from a female donor in good health, enrolled as a control in a pregnancy study. The material was peripheral blood, obtained after pregnancy. CDR3 protein: CASSSGGTEAFF. The DNA of the CDR3 is TGTGCCAGCAGCTCCGGGGGCACTGAAGCTTTCTTT.